The 9 T cell receptor beta chains given below trace back to one sample, sequenced in a study of blood T cell repertoires in COVID-19 (dated by TCRdb to the early 2020s). Library preparation was by the immunoSEQ multiplex PCR assay. The table comes from immuneACCESS by way of TCRdb, which keeps in-frame sequences with V and J called. Part of the clones is missing from these tables; in studies checked, under half for an unresolved V gene and the rest for unknown reasons. In all, the sample holds about 73,000 clones, and about 88% of those were seen once. In total, the top ten clones hold approximately 9% of the sample. The specimen sequenced was peripheral blood. These receptors all stem from a man of 80 years or more with acute or convalescent COVID-19.

This clone has just a few counts. The CDR3 protein is CAWSVSQGAYEQYF. The CDR3 nucleotides are TGTGCCTGGAGTGTGTCCCAGGGGGCCTACGAGCAGTACTTC. The chain couples TRBV30 to TRBJ2-7, with TRBD1 identical over 7 bases. The CDR3 runs to 14 residues. Germline V lookup: CDR1 GTSNPN, CDR2 SVGIG (reference sequence). V lost 0 bases and J lost 2; bases outside the gene matches: 4.

The chain has TRBV24-1 and TRBJ2-3; 9 positions match TRBD1. V lost 5 bases, J lost 3 bases, and 5 bases stayed unmatched. The CDR3 loop spans 15 amino acids. Germline loops: CDR1 KGHDR, CDR2 SFDVKD. The CDR3 DNA is TGTGCCACCAGTGGGACAGGGGAGCGGACAGATACGCAGTATTTT. Translation gives CATSGTGERTDTQYF.

The chain couples TRBV5-8 to TRBJ2-7; TRBD1 agrees at 9 bases. Per the germline V gene, CDR1 is SGHTS and CDR2 is YDEGEE. Trimming took 4 bases from V and 6 from J; bases not matched to a gene: 17. The CDR3 has 17 amino acids. The CDR3 protein is CASSLRPGTGKSAEQYF. CDR3 sequence (DNA): TGTGCCAGCAGCCTGCGTCCCGGGACAGGGAAGTCGGCCGAGCAGTACTTC. Combining the CDR3 with reference TRBV5-8 and TRBJ2-7 gives the whole variable domain EAGVTQSPTHLIKTRGQQATLRCSPISGHTSVYWYQQALGLGLQFLLWYDEGEERNRGNFPPRFSGRQFPNYSSELNVNALELEDSALYLCASSLRPGTGKSAEQYFGPGTRLTVT.

V is TRBV2 and J is TRBJ2-7; 9 bases are a match to TRBD1. Trimming took 6 bases from V and 4 from J; bases not matched to a gene: 7. The CDR3 runs 14 residues. Germline assignment: CDR1 SNHLY and CDR2 FYNNEI. The DNA of the CDR3 is TGTGCCAGCAGGAGACCGGGACAGGGTTACGAGCAGTACTTC. The encoded protein is CASRRPGQGYEQYF.

This chain links TRBV9 with TRBJ1-3, with 7 positions matching TRBD1. V dropped 0 bases and J dropped 4; count of bases not matched to a gene: 1. The CDR3 has 14 residues. Germline CDR1 and CDR2: SGDLS and YYNGEE. This chain's CDR3 is CASSVEGQGNTIYF. In DNA, the CDR3 is TGTGCCAGCAGCGTAGAGGGACAGGGAAACACCATATATTTT. Combining the CDR3 with reference TRBV9 and TRBJ1-3 gives the whole variable domain DSGVTQTPKHLITATGQRVTLRCSPRSGDLSVYWYQQSLDQGLQFLIQYYNGEERAKGNILERFSAQQFPDLHSELNLSSLELGDSALYFCASSVEGQGNTIYFGEGSWLTVV.

V is TRBV6-2 or TRBV6-3 and J is TRBJ2-1; 12 nucleotides line up with TRBD2. The CDR3 runs to 17 residues. CDR1 is MNHEY, CDR2 SVGEGT, per germline. The junction had 11 bases not matched to a gene; V was cut back by 5 bases and J by 6 bases. CDR3 coding DNA: TGTGCCAGCAGTCGGGACCGGCTAGCGGGAGGGCCCAATGAGCAGTTCTTC. Translating it yields CASSRDRLAGGPNEQFF.

This clone has more than one count but fewer than ten. This chain links TRBV12-3 or TRBV12-4 with TRBJ2-7; TRBD1 might be the D (6 bases). Trimming took off 1 base at V and 4 bases at J, with 8 bases between the two ends. This CDR3 spans 13 amino acids. As DNA, the CDR3 is TGTGCCAGCAGTTTAGACAGGGAATACGAGCAGTACTTC. Encoded protein: CASSLDREYEQYF.

The CDR3 loop is CASSTGRIQPQHF. The CDR3 coding sequence is TGTGCCAGCAGTACCGGGAGGATTCAGCCCCAGCATTTT. The J gene is TRBJ1-5, the V gene TRBV6-1, with D hard to call. CDR1 and CDR2 (germline): MNHNS, SASEGT. V gave up 5 bases and J gave up 6 bases, with 11 bases separating them. This CDR3 is 13 amino acids long.

The V gene is TRBV19, the J gene TRBJ1-1; D not resolved. CDR1 LNHDA and CDR2 SQIVND come from the germline V gene (reference sequence). V was cut by 2 bases and J by 8 bases, with 12 bases left in between. CDR3 length equals 13 residues. Written as DNA, the CDR3 is TGTGCCAGTAGTATACAGGAGGCTACCGAAGCTTTCTTT. Amino acids: CASSIQEATEAFF.